A single sample gave rise to the 27 T cell receptor beta chains below, sequenced in a study of CD8+ T cells in alopecia areata. As the sequencing template, cDNA was produced by extracting RNA and reverse transcribing it. Profiling relied on immunoSEQ multiplex PCR, and the TCRdb table lists in-frame clones only, not all of them. The table records 110,000 or so clones, around 55% of them present only once. The sequenced sample consisted of CD8+ T cells sorted from blood. The receptors stem from a human donor in good health.

The chain carries TRBV7-9 and TRBJ1-3; no clear D. V shed 3 bases and J shed 1 base, with 13 bases lying between them. CDR1 and CDR2 (germline): SEHNR, FQNEAQ (reference sequence). CDR3 size: 16 residues. The CDR3 reads CASSLVELSSGNTIYF. In DNA, the CDR3 is TGTGCCAGCAGCTTGGTTGAGCTATCTTCTGGAAACACCATATATTTT.

This clone was detected a few times. This chain links TRBV7-9 with TRBJ2-5, with TRBD2 matching 14 bases. Germline loops: CDR1 SEHNR, CDR2 FQNEAQ (reference sequence). V shed 6 bases, J shed 5 bases, and the junction held 11 bases outside the gene matches. This CDR3 is 17 amino acids long. As DNA, the CDR3 is TGTGCCAGCAGATCCGGACTAGCGGGGGGTTCCGCGGAGACCCAGTACTTC. This translates into CASRSGLAGGSAETQYF.

This clone turned up a few times. The chain carries TRBV7-9 and TRBJ1-2; no firm D call. CDR3 length: 14 amino acids. V lost 5 bases to trimming and J lost 2 bases, with 12 bases between them. Germline V CDR1 and CDR2: SEHNR, FQNEAQ (reference sequence). The CDR3 sequence is CASSTSTENYGYTF. For the CDR3, the DNA is TGTGCCAGCAGCACCTCTACAGAAAACTATGGCTACACCTTC.

The chain is built from TRBV5-4 and TRBJ1-3; D unresolved. Germline V gene lookup returns CDR1 SGHNT and CDR2 YYREEE (reference sequence). Trimming cost V 0 bases and J 0 bases, with 4 bases left between them. The CDR3 is 14 amino acids. CDR3 in DNA: TGTGCCAGCAGCTTGGGCTCCTCTGGAAACACCATATATTTT. Encoded protein: CASSLGSSGNTIYF.

This rearrangement joins TRBV29-1 to TRBJ2-5, with TRBD2 identical over 7 bases. The V segment lost 5 bases and the J segment 5 bases; nucleotides outside the gene matches: 8. CDR1 is SQVTM and CDR2 is ANQGSEA in the germline V gene. The CDR3 is made up of 13 amino acids. This chain's CDR3 is CSVTVGGTETQYF. The DNA of the CDR3 is TGCAGCGTTACCGTGGGGGGGACGGAGACCCAGTACTTC. Full variable domain (outside the CDR3, taken from reference TRBV29-1 and TRBJ2-5): SAVISQKPSRDICQRGTSLTIQCQVDSQVTMMFWYRQQPGQSLTLIATANQGSEATYESGFVIDKFPISRPNLTFSTLTVSNMSPEDSSIYLCSVTVGGTETQYFGPGTRLLVL.

This clone was recorded only once. The chain recombines TRBV20-1 with TRBJ2-3; weak D call: TRBD2 (5 bases). The CDR3 has 11 residues. CDR1 is DFQATT and CDR2 is SNEGSKA in the germline V gene (reference sequence). V was pared by 5 bases and J by 7 bases, with 10 bases between. CDR3 bases: TGCAGTGCTCTTAGCGTGTATACGCAGTATTTT. Its translation: CSALSVYTQYF.

This chain joins TRBV9 and TRBJ1-1; D not certain. Germline CDR1 and CDR2: SGDLS and YYNGEE. The CDR3 contains 14 residues. V dropped 5 bases and J dropped 0 bases, with 11 bases sitting between them. For the CDR3, the DNA is TGTGCCAGCAGTTCGGCCGGCATGAACACTGAAGCTTTCTTT. It translates to CASSSAGMNTEAFF.

This chain connects TRBV7-8 to TRBJ2-2; D is unresolved. V was trimmed by 5 bases and J by 4 bases, leaving 8 bases between them. The germline CDR1 and CDR2 sequences are SGHVS and FQNEAQ. The CDR3 is made up of 13 amino acids. This chain's CDR3 is CASSKLPTGELFF. In DNA form, the CDR3 reads TGTGCCAGCAGCAAATTGCCCACCGGGGAGCTGTTTTTT.

This clone was picked up one time. This chain connects TRBV7-6 to TRBJ2-7; 9 bases align to TRBD2. CDR1 SGHVS and CDR2 FNYEAQ come from the germline V gene. The CDR3 runs 15 residues. Trimming removed 0 bases from V and 7 bases from J; junction bases left unmatched: 7. CDR3: CASSLAPSGDWEQYF. For the CDR3, the DNA is TGTGCCAGCAGCTTAGCCCCTAGCGGGGACTGGGAGCAGTACTTC.

The V call is TRBV29-1, the J call TRBJ1-3; maybe TRBD1 (6 bases). CDR1 and CDR2 (germline): SQVTM, ANQGSEA. Trimming took 3 bases from V and 0 from J, leaving 9 bases between them. The length of the CDR3 is 14 residues. The CDR3 nucleotides read TGCAGCGTTGAGACAGGAATCTCTGGAAACACCATATATTTT. This translates into CSVETGISGNTIYF.

This chain joins TRBV2 and TRBJ2-7; 8 bases map to TRBD1. The CDR3 extends over 16 amino acids. The V segment lost 2 bases and the J segment 3 bases; nucleotides outside the gene matches: 9. Germline assignment: CDR1 SNHLY and CDR2 FYNNEI. CDR3 loop: CASSETSDRVIYEQYF. CDR3 DNA: TGTGCCAGCAGTGAAACCTCGGACAGGGTAATCTACGAGCAGTACTTC.

In its sample, this clone ranks as medium-sized. V gene TRBV7-9 combines with J gene TRBJ2-7; D tentatively fits TRBD1 or TRBD2 (5 bases each). This CDR3 has 15 amino acids. The V gene lost 1 base and the J gene lost 5 bases, with 15 bases spanning the gap. Germline values: CDR1 SEHNR, CDR2 FQNEAQ (reference sequence). The CDR3 loop reads CASSLVGGEYHEQYF. The DNA of the CDR3 is TGTGCCAGCAGCTTAGTTGGGGGAGAGTACCACGAGCAGTACTTC.

CDR3 amino acids: CASSWAGQAYEQYF. The CDR3 coding sequence is TGTGCCAGCAGCTGGGCGGGGCAGGCGTACGAGCAGTACTTC. This chain connects TRBV5-6 to TRBJ2-7; tentatively, D is TRBD2 (6 bases). The CDR3 is 14 amino acids. From germline, CDR1 is SGHDT and CDR2 YYEEEE. V was pared by 3 bases and J by 4 bases, with 14 bases between.

V and J are TRBV6-5 and TRBJ2-7; no clear D. The CDR3 length is 14 residues. Trimming pared 2 bases from V and 0 bases from J, leaving 8 bases between. The germline V gene encodes CDR1 MNHEY and CDR2 SVGAGI. The CDR3 region is CASSYAGSSYEQYF. The DNA for the CDR3 is TGTGCCAGCAGTTACGCAGGAAGCTCCTACGAGCAGTACTTC.

This clone was seen a few times. V is TRBV6-1 and J is TRBJ2-1; either TRBD1 or TRBD2 may supply D (6 bases each). The CDR3 is 15 amino acids. Trimming pared 3 bases from V and 4 bases from J, leaving 13 bases between. Germline V gene lookup returns CDR1 MNHNS and CDR2 SASEGT. CDR3 amino acids: CASSDYGGAYNEQFF. CDR3 coding DNA: TGTGCCAGCAGTGATTACGGGGGCGCATACAATGAGCAGTTCTTC.

V usage is TRBV11-3 and J usage is TRBJ2-2, with D unclear. The CDR3 length is 12 residues. Germline V gene lookup returns CDR1 SGHNT and CDR2 YENEEA. V was pared by 3 bases and J by 6 bases, with 5 bases between. The CDR3, as DNA: TGTGCCAGCAGCTTGGTGGCCGGGGAGCTGTTTTTT. Protein product: CASSLVAGELFF.

The V call is TRBV29-1, the J call TRBJ1-2, with D maybe TRBD1 (5 bases). Between the trimmed V and J ends, which lost 7 bases and 4 bases, there was a span of 16 bases. The CDR3 has 13 residues. The germline CDR1 and CDR2 sequences are SQVTM and ANQGSEA. This CDR3 is CSAGGGGLYGYTF. Here the CDR3 DNA reads TGCAGCGCCGGGGGTGGCGGACTCTATGGCTACACCTTC. The full variable domain, rest sourced from reference TRBV29-1 and TRBJ1-2, is SAVISQKPSRDICQRGTSLTIQCQVDSQVTMMFWYRQQPGQSLTLIATANQGSEATYESGFVIDKFPISRPNLTFSTLTVSNMSPEDSSIYLCSAGGGGLYGYTFGSGTRLTVV.

This chain uses TRBV13 with TRBJ1-2; 8 bases are a match to TRBD1. Germline-derived CDR1 and CDR2 are PRHDT and FYEKMQ (reference sequence). The CDR3 totals 14 residues. V shed 2 bases, J shed 12 bases, and the junction held 11 bases outside the gene matches. Here the CDR3 DNA reads TGTGCCAGCAGCTTAAAAACCGAATGGACAGGGCACACCTTC. Its protein product is CASSLKTEWTGHTF.

V and J are TRBV29-1 and TRBJ1-2; no clear D gene. CDR3 length: 11 residues. CDR1 and CDR2 from the germline V gene are SQVTM and ANQGSEA. Trimming left V 3 bases short and J 4 bases short, with 6 bases between. CDR3 sequence reads: CSVDEGYGYTF. In DNA form, the CDR3 reads TGCAGCGTTGATGAGGGCTATGGCTACACCTTC.

This chain links TRBV7-4 with TRBJ1-1; the match to TRBD1 covers 8 bases. The CDR3 loop spans 16 amino acids. Germline CDR1 reads SGHVT; CDR2 reads SQSDAQ. V lost 4 bases, J lost 0 bases, and 7 bases stayed unmatched. The CDR3 loop reads CASSSTGDPLNTEAFF. DNA of the CDR3: TGTGCCAGCAGCTCGACAGGGGACCCTCTGAACACTGAAGCTTTCTTT.

This rearrangement joins TRBV11-2 to TRBJ1-6, with D possibly being TRBD1 (6 bases). CDR1 and CDR2 from the germline V gene are SGHAT and FQNNGV. There are 16 residues in the CDR3. Trimming removed 5 bases at V and 5 bases at J, with 16 bases between. The chain's CDR3 is CASSLMGGLNNSPLHF. Written as DNA, the CDR3 is TGTGCCAGCAGCCTCATGGGGGGGCTGAATAATTCACCCCTCCACTTT.

CDR3 region: CASSGQGGILAKNIQYF. The CDR3 DNA sequence: TGTGCCAGCAGTGGACAGGGGGGGATATTAGCCAAAAACATTCAGTACTTC. V and J are TRBV6-1 and TRBJ2-4; 9 bases map to TRBD1. CDR1 and CDR2 (germline): MNHNS, SASEGT. This CDR3 comprises 17 residues. J was trimmed by 0 bases and V by 4 bases; bases with no gene match: 7.

This rearrangement joins TRBV9 to TRBJ1-5, with TRBD1 as a possible D gene (5 bases). V lost 0 bases and J 1 base, leaving 8 bases between the germline ends. The CDR3 length is 15 residues. From germline, CDR1 is SGDLS and CDR2 YYNGEE. Here the CDR3 DNA reads TGTGCCAGCAGCGTAGCAGGGATGAGCAATCAGCCCCAGCATTTT. Translation gives CASSVAGMSNQPQHF.

This sequence joins TRBV13 and TRBJ2-3; D not resolved. The germline V and J ends were trimmed by 6 bases and 4 bases, with 5 bases remaining between them. Germline CDR1 and CDR2: PRHDT and FYEKMQ (reference sequence). This CDR3 comprises 11 residues. The CDR3 loop is CASSGSDTQYF. CDR3 nucleotides: TGTGCCAGCAGTGGGTCAGATACGCAGTATTTT.

This clone was counted at least ten times. The gene calls are TRBV6-4 and TRBJ2-3, with D tentatively TRBD2 (6 bases). Germline assignment: CDR1 MRHNA and CDR2 SNTAGT. The CDR3 contains 15 residues. V lost 6 bases to trimming and J lost 1 base, with 14 bases between them. This chain's CDR3 is CASSPQGGGTDTQYF. CDR3 nucleotide sequence: TGTGCCAGCAGCCCTCAGGGAGGCGGCACAGATACGCAGTATTTT.

The V gene is TRBV5-1, the J gene TRBJ2-2; TRBD1 matches at 7 bases. The CDR3 spans 12 residues. Unmatched junction bases numbered 4, after V lost 10 bases and J lost 4 bases. Germline V lookup: CDR1 SGHRS, CDR2 YFSETQ. CDR3 protein: CAGRQGTGELFF. In DNA form, the CDR3 reads TGCGCCGGTCGACAGGGCACCGGGGAGCTGTTTTTT.

The count of this clone is one. The rearrangement uses TRBV6-5 and TRBJ1-4; D remains ambiguous. V was clipped by 0 bases and J by 8 bases, with 10 bases between them. The length of the CDR3 is 14 residues. In germline, CDR1 is MNHEY, CDR2 SVGAGI. This CDR3 reads CASSYSSIGEKLFF. The CDR3 DNA sequence: TGTGCCAGCAGTTACTCGAGTATTGGGGAAAAACTGTTTTTT.